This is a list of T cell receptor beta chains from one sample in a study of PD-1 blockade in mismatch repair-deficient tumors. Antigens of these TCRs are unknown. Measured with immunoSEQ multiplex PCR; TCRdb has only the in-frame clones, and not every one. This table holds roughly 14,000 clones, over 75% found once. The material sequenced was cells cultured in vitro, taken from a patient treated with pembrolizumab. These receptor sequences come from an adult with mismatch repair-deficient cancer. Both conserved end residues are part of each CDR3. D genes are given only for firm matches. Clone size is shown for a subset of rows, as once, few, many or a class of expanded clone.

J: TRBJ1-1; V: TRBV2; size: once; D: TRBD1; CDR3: CASSLSHSDRVEAFF; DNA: TGTGCCAGCAGCTTATCCCACAGCGACAGGGTAGAAGCTTTCTTT
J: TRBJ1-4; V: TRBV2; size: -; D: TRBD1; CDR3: CASSELIGQGDEKLFF; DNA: TGTGCCAGCAGTGAGTTAATTGGACAGGGAGACGAAAAACTGTTTTTT
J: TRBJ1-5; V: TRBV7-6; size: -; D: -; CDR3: CASSFGRDYSNQPQHF; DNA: TGTGCCAGCAGCTTCGGGAGAGATTATAGCAATCAGCCCCAGCATTTT
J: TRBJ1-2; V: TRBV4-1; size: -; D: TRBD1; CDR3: CASSRDRTNYGYTF; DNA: TGCGCCAGCAGCCGGGACAGGACTAACTATGGCTACACCTTC
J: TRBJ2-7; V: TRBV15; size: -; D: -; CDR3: CATSNTAYSYEQYF; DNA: TGTGCCACCAGCAACACAGCCTATTCCTACGAGCAGTACTTC
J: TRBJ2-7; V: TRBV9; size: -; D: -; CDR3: CASSVGIGLYEQYF; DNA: TGTGCCAGCAGCGTAGGTATCGGACTCTACGAGCAGTACTTC
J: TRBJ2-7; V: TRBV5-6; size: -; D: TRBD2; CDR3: CASRPPGTSGRGPPYEQYF; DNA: TGTGCCAGCAGACCCCCCGGGACTAGCGGGAGAGGCCCCCCATACGAGCAGTACTTC
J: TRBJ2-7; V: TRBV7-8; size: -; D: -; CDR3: CASSPLGGEQYF; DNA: TGTGCCAGCAGCCCCCTGGGTGGGGAGCAGTACTTC
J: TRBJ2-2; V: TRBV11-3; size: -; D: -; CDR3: CASNTNTGELFF; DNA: TGTGCCAGCAACACGAACACCGGGGAGCTGTTTTTT
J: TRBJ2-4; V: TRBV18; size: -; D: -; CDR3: CASSLSWSHENIQYF; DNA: TGTGCCAGCTCACTTTCTTGGTCCCATGAAAACATTCAGTACTTC
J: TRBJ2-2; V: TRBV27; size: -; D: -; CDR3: CASSFYGTWETGELFF; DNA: TGTGCCAGCAGTTTTTACGGGACATGGGAGACCGGGGAGCTGTTTTTT
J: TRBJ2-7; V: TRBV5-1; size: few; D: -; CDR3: CASSPLVEDEQYF; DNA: TGCGCCAGCAGCCCGCTTGTGGAGGACGAGCAGTACTTC
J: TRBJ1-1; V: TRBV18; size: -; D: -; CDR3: CASSPPFGGATEAFF; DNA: TGTGCCAGCTCACCACCGTTTGGGGGTGCCACTGAAGCTTTCTTT
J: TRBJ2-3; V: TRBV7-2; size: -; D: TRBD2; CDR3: CASSLTGGTDTQYF; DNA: TGTGCCAGCAGCTTAACGGGGGGTACAGATACGCAGTATTTT
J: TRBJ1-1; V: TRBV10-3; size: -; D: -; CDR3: CATRGITEAFF; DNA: TGTGCCACCAGAGGTATCACTGAAGCTTTCTTT
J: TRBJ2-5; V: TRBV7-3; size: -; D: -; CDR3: CASSLFASLGAQYF; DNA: TGTGCCAGCAGCTTATTCGCTAGCCTAGGGGCCCAGTACTTC
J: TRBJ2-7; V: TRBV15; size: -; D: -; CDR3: CATSRDLGEQYF; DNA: TGTGCCACCAGCAGAGATTTGGGGGAGCAGTACTTC
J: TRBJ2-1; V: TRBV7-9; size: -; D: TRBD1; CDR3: CASSPDRASSYNEQFF; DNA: TGTGCCAGCAGCCCCGACAGGGCGAGCTCCTACAATGAGCAGTTCTTC
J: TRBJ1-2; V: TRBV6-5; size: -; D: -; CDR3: CASSRPGQSRYGYTF; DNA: TGTGCCAGCAGTCGACCCGGACAGAGTCGTTACGGCTACACCTTC
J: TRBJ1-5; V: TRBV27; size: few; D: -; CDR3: CASSLAGSNQPQHF; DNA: TGTGCCAGCAGTTTAGCAGGGTCTAATCAGCCCCAGCATTTT
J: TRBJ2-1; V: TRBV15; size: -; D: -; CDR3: CATSRGGTSTKEQFF; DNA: TGTGCCACCAGCAGAGGTGGGACCAGCACCAAGGAGCAGTTCTTC
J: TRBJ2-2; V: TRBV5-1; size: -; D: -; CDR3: CASSLEDTYTGELFF; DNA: TGCGCCAGCAGCTTAGAAGACACTTACACCGGGGAGCTGTTTTTT
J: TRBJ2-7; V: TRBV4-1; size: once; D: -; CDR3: CASSLRRQSSYEQYF; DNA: TGCGCCAGCAGCCTCCGCAGACAGAGCTCCTACGAGCAGTACTTC
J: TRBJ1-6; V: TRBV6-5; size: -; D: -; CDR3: CASSYGRESPLHF; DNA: TGTGCCAGCAGTTACGGAAGGGAGTCACCCCTCCACTTT
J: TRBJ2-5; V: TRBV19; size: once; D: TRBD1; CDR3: CASSTGQGSQETQYF; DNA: TGTGCCAGTAGTACTGGACAGGGCAGCCAAGAGACCCAGTACTTC
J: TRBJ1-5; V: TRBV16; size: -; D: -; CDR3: CASSQGPINQPQHF; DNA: TGTGCCAGCAGCCAAGGACCGATCAATCAGCCCCAGCATTTT
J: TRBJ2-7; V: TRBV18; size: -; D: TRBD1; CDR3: CASSSDRGDYEQYF; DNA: TGTGCCAGCTCATCAGACAGGGGCGACTACGAGCAGTACTTC
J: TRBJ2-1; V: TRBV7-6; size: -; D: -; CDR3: CASSLVRGRHNEQFF; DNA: TGTGCCAGCAGCTTGGTCCGGGGGAGACACAATGAGCAGTTCTTC
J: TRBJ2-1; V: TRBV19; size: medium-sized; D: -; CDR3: CASSIWASHEQFF; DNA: TGTGCCAGTAGTATATGGGCTAGCCATGAGCAGTTCTTC
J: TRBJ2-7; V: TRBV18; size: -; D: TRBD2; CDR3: CASSPITAAGAKNEQYF; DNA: TGTGCCAGCTCACCAATAACCGCCGCGGGAGCTAAAAACGAGCAGTACTTC
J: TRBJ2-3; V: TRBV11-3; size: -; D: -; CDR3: CASSLERGGWDTQYF; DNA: TGTGCCAGCAGCTTAGAAAGGGGAGGCTGGGATACGCAGTATTTT
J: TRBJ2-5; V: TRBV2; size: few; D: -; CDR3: CASSDVEGETQYF; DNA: TGTGCCAGCAGTGACGTGGAGGGAGAGACCCAGTACTTC
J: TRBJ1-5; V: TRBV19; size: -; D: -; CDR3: CASADRKNQPQHF; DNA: TGTGCCAGCGCCGACCGTAAGAATCAGCCCCAGCATTTT
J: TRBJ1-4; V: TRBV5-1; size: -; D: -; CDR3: CASSANELSEKLFF; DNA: TGCGCCAGCAGCGCCAACGAGCTTTCCGAAAAACTGTTTTTT
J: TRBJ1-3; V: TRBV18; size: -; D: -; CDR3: CASSPRNQGGTGNTIYF; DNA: TGTGCCAGCTCACCACGGAACCAAGGGGGAACTGGAAACACCATATATTTT
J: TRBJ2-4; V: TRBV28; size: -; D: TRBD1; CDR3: CASSQVEDRDNIQYF; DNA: TGTGCCAGCAGTCAAGTTGAGGACAGGGACAACATTCAGTACTTC
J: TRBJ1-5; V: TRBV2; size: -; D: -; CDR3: CASSDLSRLYSNQPQHF; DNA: TGTGCCAGCAGTGATCTCTCAAGGTTGTATAGCAATCAGCCCCAGCATTTT
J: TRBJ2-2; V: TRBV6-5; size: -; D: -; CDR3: CASSSPGPMNTGELFF; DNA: TGTGCCAGCAGTTCCCCGGGACCCATGAACACCGGGGAGCTGTTTTTT
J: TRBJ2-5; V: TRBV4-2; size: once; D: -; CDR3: CASSQGVGGWETQYF; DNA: TGTGCCAGCAGCCAAGGAGTCGGGGGTTGGGAGACCCAGTACTTC
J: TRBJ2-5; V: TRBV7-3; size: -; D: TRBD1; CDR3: CASSLRGQGGWEETQYF; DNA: TGTGCCAGCAGCTTAAGGGGACAGGGGGGCTGGGAAGAGACCCAGTACTTC
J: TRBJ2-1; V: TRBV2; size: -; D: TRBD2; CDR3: CASSVLAGINEQFF; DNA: TGTGCCAGCAGTGTTCTAGCGGGAATTAATGAGCAGTTCTTC
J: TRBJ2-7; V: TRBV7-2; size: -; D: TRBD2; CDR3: CASSARTSGITYEQYF; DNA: TGTGCCAGCAGCGCCCGGACTAGCGGGATTACCTACGAGCAGTACTTC
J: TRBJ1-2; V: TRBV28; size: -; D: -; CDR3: CASSLNEYGYTF; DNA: TGTGCCAGCAGTTTAAATGAGTATGGCTACACCTTC
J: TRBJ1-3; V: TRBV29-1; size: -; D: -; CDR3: CSVVGGGSSSGNTIYF; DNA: TGCAGCGTTGTAGGGGGTGGCAGTTCCTCTGGAAACACCATATATTTT
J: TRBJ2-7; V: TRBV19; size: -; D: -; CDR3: CASSKLERRYEQYF; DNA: TGTGCCAGTAGTAAGTTGGAGCGGAGATACGAGCAGTACTTC
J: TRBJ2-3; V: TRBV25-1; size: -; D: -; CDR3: CASTRGTDTQYF; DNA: TGTGCCAGCACGAGGGGGACAGATACGCAGTATTTT
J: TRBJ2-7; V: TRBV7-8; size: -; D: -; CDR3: CASSLPQGHYEQYF; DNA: TGTGCCAGCAGCTTACCCCAGGGGCACTACGAGCAGTACTTC
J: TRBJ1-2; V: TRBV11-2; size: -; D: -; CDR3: CASSLGGANYGYTF; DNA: TGTGCCAGCAGCTTAGGGGGGGCCAACTATGGCTACACCTTC